This T cell receptor beta chain derives from a study of identifying expanded T cells in peripheral blood. Study-level results: Roughly 1.2 clones differed between technical replicates, versus roughly 17 and 20 over time.

This table comes from immunoSEQ multiplex PCR, and its TCRdb copy is limited to in-frame clones, with some not included. The table lists roughly 100,000 clones, approximately 88% of them singletons. V was trimmed by 5 bases and J by 2 bases, leaving 11 bases between them. There are 13 residues in the CDR3. Germline V gene data show CDR1 as SGHRS and CDR2 as YFSETQ. About this clone: The antigen remains unidentified.

The chain is built from TRBV5-1 and TRBJ2-7; the D gene is possibly TRBD1 (6 bases). The sequence was collected from a person between 18 and 75 years old in good health. What was sequenced was blood. The CDR3: CASSWDNTYEQYF. The DNA for the CDR3 is TGCGCCAGCAGTTGGGACAACACCTACGAGCAGTACTTC.